This TCR beta chain was observed in a study of Ad26.COV2.S vaccination and SARS-CoV-2 variants. Data came from immunoSEQ multiplex PCR; TCRdb stores just in-frame clones and leaves some out. Here the sample spans 200,000 to 300,000 clones, approximately 88% being singletons. Per germline, CDR1 LNHDA and CDR2 SQIVND (reference sequence). V trimming: 6 bases; J trimming: 5 bases; junction bases outside the gene matches: 14. CDR3 length equals 18 residues. Treatment reported: 19 received Ad26.COV2.S at low or high dose, single or two shots; 5 received placebo; per-sample allocation not given. Sampling was done on day 63 after the first vaccine or placebo injection.

The starting material was peripheral blood, obtained in a trial of Ad26.COV2.S vaccine versus placebo. The origin of this receptor is a person aged 18 to 59 who received the Ad26.COV2.S COVID-19 vaccine or a placebo. This chain uses TRBV19 with TRBJ2-2; 11 nucleotides agree with TRBD2. The CDR3 region has the DNA TGTGCCAGTAGCTTGGGGGTAGCGGGAGGGCTTTTGACCGGGGAGCTGTTTTTT. This encodes CASSLGVAGGLLTGELFF.